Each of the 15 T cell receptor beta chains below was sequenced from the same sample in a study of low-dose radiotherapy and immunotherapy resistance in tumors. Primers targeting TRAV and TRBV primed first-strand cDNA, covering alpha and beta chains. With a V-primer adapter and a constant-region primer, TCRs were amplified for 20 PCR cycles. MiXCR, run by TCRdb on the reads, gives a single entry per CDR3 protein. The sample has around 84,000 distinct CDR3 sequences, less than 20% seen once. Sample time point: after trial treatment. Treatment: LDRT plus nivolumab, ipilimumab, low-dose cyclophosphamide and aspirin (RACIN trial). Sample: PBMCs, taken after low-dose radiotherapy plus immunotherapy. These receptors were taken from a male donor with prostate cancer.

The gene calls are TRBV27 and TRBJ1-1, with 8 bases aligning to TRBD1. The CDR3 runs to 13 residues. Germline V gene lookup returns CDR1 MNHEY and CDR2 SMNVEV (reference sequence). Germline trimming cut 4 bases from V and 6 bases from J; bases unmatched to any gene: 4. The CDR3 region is CASSSYRGAEAFF. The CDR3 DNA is TGTGCCAGCAGTTCATACAGGGGGGCTGAAGCTTTCTTT.

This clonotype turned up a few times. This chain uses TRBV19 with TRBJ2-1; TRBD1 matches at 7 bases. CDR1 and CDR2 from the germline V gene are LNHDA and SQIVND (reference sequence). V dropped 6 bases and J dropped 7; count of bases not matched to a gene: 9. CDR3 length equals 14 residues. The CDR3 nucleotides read TGTGCCAGTAGCTCTGGACAGGCGCCTAATGAGCAGTTCTTC. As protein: CASSSGQAPNEQFF. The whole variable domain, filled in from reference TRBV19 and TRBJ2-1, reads DGGITQSPKYLFRKEGQNVTLSCEQNLNHDAMYWYRQDPGQGLRLIYYSQIVNDFQKGDIAEGYSVSREKKESFPLTVTSAQKNPTAFYLCASSSGQAPNEQFFGPGTRLTVL.

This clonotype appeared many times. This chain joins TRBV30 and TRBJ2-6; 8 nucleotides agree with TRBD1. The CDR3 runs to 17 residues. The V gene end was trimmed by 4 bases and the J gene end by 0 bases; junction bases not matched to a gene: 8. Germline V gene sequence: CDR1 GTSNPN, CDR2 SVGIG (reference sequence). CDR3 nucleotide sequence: TGTGCCTGGAAACGACAGGGGTCAATCTCTGGGGCCAACGTCCTGACTTTC. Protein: CAWKRQGSISGANVLTF.

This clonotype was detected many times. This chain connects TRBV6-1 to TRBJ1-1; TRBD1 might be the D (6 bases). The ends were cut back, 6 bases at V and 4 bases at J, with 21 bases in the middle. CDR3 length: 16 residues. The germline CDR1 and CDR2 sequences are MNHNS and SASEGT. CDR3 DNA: TGTGCCAGCAGCAAACCTGCCCCTCGAGGGGGCACTGAAGCTTTCTTT. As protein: CASSKPAPRGGTEAFF.

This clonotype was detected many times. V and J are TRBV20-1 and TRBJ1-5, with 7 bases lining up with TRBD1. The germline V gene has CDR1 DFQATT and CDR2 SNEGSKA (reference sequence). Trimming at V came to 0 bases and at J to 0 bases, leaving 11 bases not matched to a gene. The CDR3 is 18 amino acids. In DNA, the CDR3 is TGCAGTGCTAGAGAGGGACAGCCATTACGGTATAGCAATCAGCCCCAGCATTTT. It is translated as CSAREGQPLRYSNQPQHF.

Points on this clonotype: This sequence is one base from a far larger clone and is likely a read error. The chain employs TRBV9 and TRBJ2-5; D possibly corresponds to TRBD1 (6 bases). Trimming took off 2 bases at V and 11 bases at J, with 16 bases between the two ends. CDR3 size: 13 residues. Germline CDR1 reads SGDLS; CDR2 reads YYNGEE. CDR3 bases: TGTGCCAGCAGCGTGATGACAGGCAATGAGCAGTACTTC. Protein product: CASSVMTGNEQYF.

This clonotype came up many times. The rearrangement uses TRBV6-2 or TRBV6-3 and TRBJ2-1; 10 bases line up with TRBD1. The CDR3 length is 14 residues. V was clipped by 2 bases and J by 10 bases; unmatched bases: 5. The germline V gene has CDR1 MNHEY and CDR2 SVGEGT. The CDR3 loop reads CASSYGTGVDEQFF. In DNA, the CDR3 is TGTGCCAGCAGTTACGGGACAGGGGTTGACGAGCAGTTCTTC.

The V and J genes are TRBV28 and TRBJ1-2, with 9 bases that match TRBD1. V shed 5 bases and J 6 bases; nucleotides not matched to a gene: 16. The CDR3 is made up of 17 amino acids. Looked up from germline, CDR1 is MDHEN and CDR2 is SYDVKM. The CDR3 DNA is TGTGCCAGCAGTGGACCCGGACAGGGGAAGGGGAGGGATGGCTACACCTTC. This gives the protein CASSGPGQGKGRDGYTF.

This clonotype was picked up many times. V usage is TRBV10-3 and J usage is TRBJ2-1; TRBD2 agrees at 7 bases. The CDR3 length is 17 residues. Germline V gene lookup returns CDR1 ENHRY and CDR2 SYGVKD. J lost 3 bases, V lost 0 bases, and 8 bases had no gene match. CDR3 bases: TGTGCCATCAGTGAGTCGCTAGGACTAGGGCGCTACAATGAGCAGTTCTTC. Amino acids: CAISESLGLGRYNEQFF.

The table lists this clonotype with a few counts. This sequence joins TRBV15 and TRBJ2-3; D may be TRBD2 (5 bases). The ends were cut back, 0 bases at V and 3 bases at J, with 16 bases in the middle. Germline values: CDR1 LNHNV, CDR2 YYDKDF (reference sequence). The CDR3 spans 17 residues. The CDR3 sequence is CATSREAGQGSTDTQYF. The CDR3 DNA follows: TGTGCCACCAGCAGAGAAGCCGGTCAAGGGAGTACAGATACGCAGTATTTT.

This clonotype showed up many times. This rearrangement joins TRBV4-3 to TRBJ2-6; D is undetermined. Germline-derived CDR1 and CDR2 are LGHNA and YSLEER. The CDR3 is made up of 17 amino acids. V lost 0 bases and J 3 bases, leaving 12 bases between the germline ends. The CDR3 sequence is CASSQDPPRDGANVLTF. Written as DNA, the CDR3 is TGCGCCAGCAGCCAAGATCCCCCGCGTGATGGGGCCAACGTCCTGACTTTC.

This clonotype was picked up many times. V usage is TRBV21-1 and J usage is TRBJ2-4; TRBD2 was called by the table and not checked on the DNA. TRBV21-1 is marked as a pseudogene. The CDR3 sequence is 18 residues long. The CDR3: CASSKRWELSVAKNIQYF. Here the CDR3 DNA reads TGTGCCAGCAGCAAAAGGTGGGAGCTAAGTGTAGCCAAAAACATTCAGTACTTC.

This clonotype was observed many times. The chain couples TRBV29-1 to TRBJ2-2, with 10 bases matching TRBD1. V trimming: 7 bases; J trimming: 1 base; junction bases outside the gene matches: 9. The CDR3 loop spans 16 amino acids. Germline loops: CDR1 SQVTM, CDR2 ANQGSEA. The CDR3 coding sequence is TGCAGCGCCTTACCGGGACAGGGGATGAACACCGGGGAGCTGTTTTTT. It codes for CSALPGQGMNTGELFF.

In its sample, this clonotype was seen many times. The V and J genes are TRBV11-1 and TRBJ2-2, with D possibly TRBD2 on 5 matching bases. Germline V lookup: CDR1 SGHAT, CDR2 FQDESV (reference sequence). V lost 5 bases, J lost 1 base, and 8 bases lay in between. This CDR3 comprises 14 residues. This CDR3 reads CASSRSGNTGELFF. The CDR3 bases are TGTGCCAGCAGCCGAAGCGGGAACACCGGGGAGCTGTTTTTT.

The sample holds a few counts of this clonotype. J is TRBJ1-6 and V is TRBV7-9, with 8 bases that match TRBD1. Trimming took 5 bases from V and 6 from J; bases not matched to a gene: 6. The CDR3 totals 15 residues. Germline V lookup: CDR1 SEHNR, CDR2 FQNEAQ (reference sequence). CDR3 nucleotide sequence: TGTGCCAGCAGCCCGGGACAGGTGATTAATTCACCCCTCCACTTT. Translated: CASSPGQVINSPLHF.